Sequencing of this T cell receptor (beta chain) was carried out in a study of spatial heterogeneity in lung cancer. Regarding time point: sample taken at primary tumor resection. MiXCR was run by TCRdb on the 5' RACE reads, yielding one entry per CDR3 protein. The sample records some 10,000 distinct CDR3 sequences, 4.5% being singletons. This clonotype was detected ten times or more. Its matching antigen is unknown. In germline, CDR1 is SGHRS, CDR2 YFSETQ. The CDR3 consists of 15 residues. V was clipped by 0 bases and J by 4 bases, with 13 bases between them. Study results and limitations: Tumor mutation count correlated with how many alpha and beta TCRs expanded intratumorally.

The receptor's source is a female donor with early-stage non-small cell lung cancer. The chain links TRBV5-1 to TRBJ1-2, with TRBD1 as a possible D gene (5 bases). The specimen comprised lung tumor tissue, sampled at surgery. CDR3 DNA: TGCGCCAGCAGCTTGGGCGTTGGGGCCTCCTATGGCTACACCTTC. It translates to CASSLGVGASYGYTF.